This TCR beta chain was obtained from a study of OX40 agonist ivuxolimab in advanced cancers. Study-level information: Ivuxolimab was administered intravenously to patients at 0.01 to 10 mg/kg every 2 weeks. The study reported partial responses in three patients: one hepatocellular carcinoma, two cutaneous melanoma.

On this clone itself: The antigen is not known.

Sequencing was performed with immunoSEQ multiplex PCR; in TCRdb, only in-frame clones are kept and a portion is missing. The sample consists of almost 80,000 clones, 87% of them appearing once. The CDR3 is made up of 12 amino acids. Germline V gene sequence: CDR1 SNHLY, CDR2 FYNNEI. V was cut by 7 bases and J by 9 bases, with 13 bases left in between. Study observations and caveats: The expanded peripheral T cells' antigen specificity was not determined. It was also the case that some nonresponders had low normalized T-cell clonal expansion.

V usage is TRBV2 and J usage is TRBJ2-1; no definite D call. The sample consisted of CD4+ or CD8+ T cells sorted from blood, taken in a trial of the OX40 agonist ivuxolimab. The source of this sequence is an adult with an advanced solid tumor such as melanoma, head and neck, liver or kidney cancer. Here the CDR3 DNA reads TGTGCCAGCACCCTAGGGTCGGGTGAGCAGTTCTTC. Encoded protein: CASTLGSGEQFF.